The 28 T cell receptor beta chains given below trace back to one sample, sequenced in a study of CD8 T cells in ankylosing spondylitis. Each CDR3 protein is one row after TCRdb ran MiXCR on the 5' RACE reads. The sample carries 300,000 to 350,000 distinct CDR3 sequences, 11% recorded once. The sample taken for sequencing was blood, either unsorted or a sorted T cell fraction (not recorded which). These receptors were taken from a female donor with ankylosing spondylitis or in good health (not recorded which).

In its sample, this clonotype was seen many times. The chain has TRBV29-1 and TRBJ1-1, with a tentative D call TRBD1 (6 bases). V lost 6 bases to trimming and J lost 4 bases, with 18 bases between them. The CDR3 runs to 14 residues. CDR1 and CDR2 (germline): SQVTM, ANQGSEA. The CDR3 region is CSVRMDSGATEAFF. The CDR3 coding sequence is TGCAGCGTCCGAATGGACAGTGGAGCCACTGAAGCTTTCTTT.

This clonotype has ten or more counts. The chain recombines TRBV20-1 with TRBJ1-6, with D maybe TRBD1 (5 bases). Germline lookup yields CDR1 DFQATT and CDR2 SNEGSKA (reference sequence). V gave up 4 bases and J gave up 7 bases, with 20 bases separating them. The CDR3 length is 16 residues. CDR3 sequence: CSATTPPRGKNSPLHF. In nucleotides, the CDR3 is TGCAGTGCTACAACCCCCCCCCGGGGCAAGAATTCACCCCTCCACTTT.

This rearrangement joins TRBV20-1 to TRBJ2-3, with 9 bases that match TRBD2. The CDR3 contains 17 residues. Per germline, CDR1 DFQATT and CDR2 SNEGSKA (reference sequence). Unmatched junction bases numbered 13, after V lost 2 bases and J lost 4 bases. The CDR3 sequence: CSARKADERGAPDTQYF. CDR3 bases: TGCAGTGCTAGAAAGGCAGACGAGCGGGGGGCGCCAGATACGCAGTATTTT.

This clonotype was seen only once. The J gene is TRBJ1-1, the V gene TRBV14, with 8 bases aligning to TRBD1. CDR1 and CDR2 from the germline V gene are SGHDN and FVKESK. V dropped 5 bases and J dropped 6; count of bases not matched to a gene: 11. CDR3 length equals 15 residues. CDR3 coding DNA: TGTGCCAGCAGCTACATCCTTGGACAGGGAGCTGAAGCTTTCTTT. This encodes CASSYILGQGAEAFF.

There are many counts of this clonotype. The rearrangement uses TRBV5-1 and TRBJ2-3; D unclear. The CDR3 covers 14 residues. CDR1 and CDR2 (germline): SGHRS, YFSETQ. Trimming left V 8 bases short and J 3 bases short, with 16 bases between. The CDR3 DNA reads TGCGCCAGTGCTCCGAAATCCGGGACAGATACGCAGTATTTT. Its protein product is CASAPKSGTDTQYF. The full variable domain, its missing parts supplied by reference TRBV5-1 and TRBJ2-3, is KAGVTQTPRYLIKTRGQQVTLSCSPISGHRSVSWYQQTPGQGLQFLFEYFSETQRNKGNFPGRFSGRQFSNSRSEMNVSTLELGDSALYLCASAPKSGTDTQYFGPGTRLTVL.

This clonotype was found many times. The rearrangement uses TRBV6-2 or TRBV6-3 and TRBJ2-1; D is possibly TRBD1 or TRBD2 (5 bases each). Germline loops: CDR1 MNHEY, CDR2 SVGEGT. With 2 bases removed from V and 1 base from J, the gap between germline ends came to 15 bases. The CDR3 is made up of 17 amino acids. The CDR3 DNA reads TGTGCCAGCAGTTACCCACCGGGACGGCAATCCTACAATGAGCAGTTCTTC. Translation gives CASSYPPGRQSYNEQFF.

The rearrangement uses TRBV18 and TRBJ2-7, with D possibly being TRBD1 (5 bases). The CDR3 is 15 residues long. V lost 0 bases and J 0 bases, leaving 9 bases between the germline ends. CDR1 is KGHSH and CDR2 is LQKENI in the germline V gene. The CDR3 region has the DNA TGTGCCAGCTCACCACCCGCCAGGGCCTCCTACGAGCAGTACTTC. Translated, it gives CASSPPARASYEQYF.

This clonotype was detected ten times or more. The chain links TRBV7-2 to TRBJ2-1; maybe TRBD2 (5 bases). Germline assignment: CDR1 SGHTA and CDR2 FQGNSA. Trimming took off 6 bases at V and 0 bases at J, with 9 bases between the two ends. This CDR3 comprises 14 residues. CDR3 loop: CASRDFSSYNEQFF. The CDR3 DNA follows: TGTGCCAGCAGGGACTTCAGCTCCTACAATGAGCAGTTCTTC.

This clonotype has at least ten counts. CDR3 region: CSLRDLNYGYTF. CDR3 nucleotides: TGCAGCCTACGAGACCTTAACTATGGCTACACCTTC. The rearrangement uses TRBV29-1 and TRBJ1-2; D not certain. Germline-derived CDR1 and CDR2 are SQVTM and ANQGSEA. The CDR3 loop spans 12 amino acids. V was shortened by 8 bases and J by 1 base, with 11 bases between the two germline ends.

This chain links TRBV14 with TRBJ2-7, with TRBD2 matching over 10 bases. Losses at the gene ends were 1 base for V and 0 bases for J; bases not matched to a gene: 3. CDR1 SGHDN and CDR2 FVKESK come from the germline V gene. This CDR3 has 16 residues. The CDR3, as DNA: TGTGCCAGCAGCCAAGGACTAGCGGGTGACTCCTACGAGCAGTACTTC. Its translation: CASSQGLAGDSYEQYF.

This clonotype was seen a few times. The CDR3, as DNA: TGCGCCAGCAGCGCCTGGGCGGGGATTGAAAATGAGCAGTTCTTC. Translation gives CASSAWAGIENEQFF. The genes are TRBV5-1 and TRBJ2-1; tentative D call: TRBD2 (6 bases). Germline V gene data show CDR1 as SGHRS and CDR2 as YFSETQ. CDR3 length: 15 residues. V was cut by 4 bases and J by 7 bases, with 18 bases left in between.

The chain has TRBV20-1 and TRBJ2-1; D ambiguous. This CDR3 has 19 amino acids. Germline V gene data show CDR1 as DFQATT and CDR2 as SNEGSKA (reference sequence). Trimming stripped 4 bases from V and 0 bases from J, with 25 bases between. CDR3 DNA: TGCAGTGCTACACACCAAGGCGTGACCCCACTAAGCTCCTACAATGAGCAGTTCTTC. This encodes CSATHQGVTPLSSYNEQFF.

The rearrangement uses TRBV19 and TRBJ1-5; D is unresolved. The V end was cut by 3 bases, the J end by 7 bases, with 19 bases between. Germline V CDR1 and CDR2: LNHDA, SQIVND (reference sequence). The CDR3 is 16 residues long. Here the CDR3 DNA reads TGTGCCAGTAGTATGTTATCAGGCCCACAAGGGCAGCCCCAGCATTTT. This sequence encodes CASSMLSGPQGQPQHF. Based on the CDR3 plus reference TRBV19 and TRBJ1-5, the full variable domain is DGGITQSPKYLFRKEGQNVTLSCEQNLNHDAMYWYRQDPGQGLRLIYYSQIVNDFQKGDIAEGYSVSREKKESFPLTVTSAQKNPTAFYLCASSMLSGPQGQPQHFGDGTRLSIL.

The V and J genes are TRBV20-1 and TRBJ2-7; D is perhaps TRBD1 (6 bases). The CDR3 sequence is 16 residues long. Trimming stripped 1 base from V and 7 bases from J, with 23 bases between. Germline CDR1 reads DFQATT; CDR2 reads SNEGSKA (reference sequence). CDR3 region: CSARAHPPGQSREQYF. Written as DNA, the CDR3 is TGCAGTGCTAGAGCCCATCCGCCGGGACAATCCCGTGAGCAGTACTTC.

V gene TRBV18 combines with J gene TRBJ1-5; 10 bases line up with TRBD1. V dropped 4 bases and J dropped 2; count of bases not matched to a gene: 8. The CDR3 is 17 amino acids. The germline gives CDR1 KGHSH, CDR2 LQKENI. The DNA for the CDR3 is TGTGCCAGCTCACTCACGGGACAGGGGAATGGCAATCAGCCCCAGCATTTT. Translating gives CASSLTGQGNGNQPQHF.

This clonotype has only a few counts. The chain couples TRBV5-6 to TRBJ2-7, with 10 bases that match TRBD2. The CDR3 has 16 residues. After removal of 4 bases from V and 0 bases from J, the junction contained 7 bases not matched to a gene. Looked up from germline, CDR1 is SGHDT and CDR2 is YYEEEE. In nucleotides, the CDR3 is TGTGCCAGCAGCCCTGTTAGCGGGGGGCCCTCCTACGAGCAGTACTTC. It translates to CASSPVSGGPSYEQYF.

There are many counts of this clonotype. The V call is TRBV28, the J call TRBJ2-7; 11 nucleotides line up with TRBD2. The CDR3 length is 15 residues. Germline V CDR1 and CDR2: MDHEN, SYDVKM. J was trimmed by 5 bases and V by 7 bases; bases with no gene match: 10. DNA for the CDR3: TGTGCCAGCATCCACCTAGCGGGAGGTATAAACGAGCAGTACTTC. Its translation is CASIHLAGGINEQYF.

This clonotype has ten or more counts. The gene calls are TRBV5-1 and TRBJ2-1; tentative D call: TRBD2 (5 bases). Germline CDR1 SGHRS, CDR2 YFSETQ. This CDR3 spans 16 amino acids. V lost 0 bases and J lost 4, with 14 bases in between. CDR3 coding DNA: TGCGCCAGCAGCTTGGGTGTATCGCGGACTTACAATGAGCAGTTCTTC. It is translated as CASSLGVSRTYNEQFF.

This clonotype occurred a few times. CDR3 DNA sequence: TGCGCCAGCAGTGAGTCCTCCCTAGGGAACGCCGAGCAGTACTTC. This translates into CASSESSLGNAEQYF. J is TRBJ2-7 and V is TRBV10-1; D is ambiguous. Per germline, CDR1 WNHNN and CDR2 SYGVQD (reference sequence). Between the trimmed V and J ends, which lost 0 bases and 6 bases, there was a span of 15 bases. The CDR3 loop spans 15 amino acids.

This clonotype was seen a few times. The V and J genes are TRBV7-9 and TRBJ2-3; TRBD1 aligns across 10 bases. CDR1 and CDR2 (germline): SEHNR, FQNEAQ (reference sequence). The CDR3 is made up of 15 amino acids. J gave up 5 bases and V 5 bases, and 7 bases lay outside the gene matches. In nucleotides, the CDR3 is TGTGCCAGCAGCGTCCGGGACAGGGGTGTAGATACGCAGTATTTT. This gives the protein CASSVRDRGVDTQYF.

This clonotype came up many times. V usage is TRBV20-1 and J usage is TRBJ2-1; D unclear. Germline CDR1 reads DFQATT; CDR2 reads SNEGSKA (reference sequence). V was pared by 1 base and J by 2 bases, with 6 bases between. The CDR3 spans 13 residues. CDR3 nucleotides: TGCAGTGCTAGAGGGCAAACCTACAATGAGCAGTTCTTC. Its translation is CSARGQTYNEQFF.

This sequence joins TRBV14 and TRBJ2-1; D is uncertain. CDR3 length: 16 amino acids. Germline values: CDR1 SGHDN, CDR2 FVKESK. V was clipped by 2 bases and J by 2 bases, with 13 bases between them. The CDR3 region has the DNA TGTGCCAGCAGCCAATTGGGTGTCAACGCCTACAATGAGCAGTTCTTC. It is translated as CASSQLGVNAYNEQFF. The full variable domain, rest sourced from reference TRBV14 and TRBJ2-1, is EAGVTQFPSHSVIEKGQTVTLRCDPISGHDNLYWYRRVMGKEIKFLLHFVKESKQDESGMPNNRFLAERTGGTYSTLKVQPAELEDSGVYFCASSQLGVNAYNEQFFGPGTRLTVL.

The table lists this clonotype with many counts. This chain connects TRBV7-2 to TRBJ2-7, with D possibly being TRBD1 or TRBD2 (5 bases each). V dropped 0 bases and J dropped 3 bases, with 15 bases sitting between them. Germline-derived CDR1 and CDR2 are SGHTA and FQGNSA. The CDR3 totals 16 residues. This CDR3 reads CASSLAGSGTYYEQYF. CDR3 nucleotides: TGTGCCAGCAGCTTAGCGGGTTCCGGGACCTACTACGAGCAGTACTTC.

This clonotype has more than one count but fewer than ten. The CDR3 nucleotides read TGCAGTGCCTCCACCGGGACAGGTGTCTCTGGGGCCAACGTCCTGACTTTC. The encoded protein is CSASTGTGVSGANVLTF. The rearrangement uses TRBV20-1 and TRBJ2-6, with 8 bases matching TRBD1. V gave up 6 bases and J gave up 0 bases; unmatched junction bases: 10. Germline CDR1 reads DFQATT; CDR2 reads SNEGSKA (reference sequence). The CDR3 is made up of 17 amino acids.

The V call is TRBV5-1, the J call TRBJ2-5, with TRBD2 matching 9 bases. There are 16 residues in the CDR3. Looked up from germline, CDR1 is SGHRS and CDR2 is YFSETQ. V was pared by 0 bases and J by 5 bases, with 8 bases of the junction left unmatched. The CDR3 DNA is TGCGCCAGCAGCTTGGAAGGCGGGAGGGCCTTGGAGACCCAGTACTTC. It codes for CASSLEGGRALETQYF.

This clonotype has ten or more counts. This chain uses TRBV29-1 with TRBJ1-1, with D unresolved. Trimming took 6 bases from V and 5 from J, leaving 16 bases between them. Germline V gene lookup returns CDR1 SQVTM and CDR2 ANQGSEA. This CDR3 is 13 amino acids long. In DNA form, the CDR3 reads TGCAGCGTCGGAGAGGGTGACGGAACTGAAGCTTTCTTT. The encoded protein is CSVGEGDGTEAFF.

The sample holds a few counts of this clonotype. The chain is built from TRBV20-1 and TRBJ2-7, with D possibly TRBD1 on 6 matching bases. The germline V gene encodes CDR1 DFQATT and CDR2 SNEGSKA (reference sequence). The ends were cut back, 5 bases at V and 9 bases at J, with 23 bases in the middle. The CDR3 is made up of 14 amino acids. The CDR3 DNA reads TGCAGTGCTCCCCCCGAGAACAGGGCGTCGGGGCAGTACTTC. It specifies CSAPPENRASGQYF.

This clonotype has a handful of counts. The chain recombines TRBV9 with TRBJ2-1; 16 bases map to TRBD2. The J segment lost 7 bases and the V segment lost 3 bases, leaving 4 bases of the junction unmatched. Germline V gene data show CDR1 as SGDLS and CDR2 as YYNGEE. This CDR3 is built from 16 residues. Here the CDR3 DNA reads TGTGCCAGCAGCGGGGGACTAGCGGGGGGGGAGAATGAGCAGTTCTTC. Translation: CASSGGLAGGENEQFF.